This TCR beta chain came from a study of CD8 T cells in ankylosing spondylitis. After removal of 6 bases from V and 7 bases from J, the junction contained 10 bases not matched to a gene. This CDR3 region has 15 residues. The sample holds many counts of this clonotype. Its cognate antigen is unknown. The authors made TCR beta libraries by quantitative 5'-RACE with molecular barcodes. TCRdb called the 5' RACE reads again in MiXCR, with one record for every CDR3 protein. Altogether 300,000 to 350,000 distinct CDR3 sequences are present, around 10% being singletons, with the ten largest covering roughly 9%. General study results and limits: A subset of motif variants has previously been described in the synovial fluid and blood of reactive arthritis. A motif of 7 to 9 highly homologous TCR beta variants was seen as apparently characteristic of ankylosing spondylitis blood. Significant enrichment of disease-linked clones was reported in matched ankylosing spondylitis synovial fluid.

The chain has TRBV12-3 or TRBV12-4 and TRBJ2-1, with 9 bases matching TRBD2. The sequenced material came from blood, either unsorted or a sorted T cell fraction (not recorded which). This TCR was recovered from a female donor with ankylosing spondylitis or in good health (not recorded which). CDR3 sequence (DNA): TGTGCCAGCAGCCAAATCGGCGGGAGGGTAAATGAGCAGTTCTTC. It is translated as CASSQIGGRVNEQFF.